This passage covers 3 T cell receptor beta chains from one sample sequenced in a study of siplizumab effects on memory and regulatory T cells. The repertoire was sequenced with immunoSEQ multiplex PCR; TCRdb's copy has only in-frame clones and lacks some. Here the sample spans around 86,000 clones, 90% to 95% being singletons. Material for sequencing was non-Treg CD4+ T cells sorted from blood. These TCRs come from a human donor in good health.

This chain connects TRBV7-2 to TRBJ2-1, with TRBD2 as a possible D gene (6 bases). Germline V CDR1 and CDR2: SGHTA, FQGNSA. V shed 5 bases and J shed 8 bases, with 13 bases lying between them. This CDR3 region has 13 residues. The CDR3: CASSRPGSDEQFF. CDR3 bases: TGTGCCAGCAGCCGCCCCGGGAGCGATGAGCAGTTCTTC. Full variable domain (outside the CDR3, taken from reference TRBV7-2 and TRBJ2-1): GAGVSQSPSNKVTEKGKDVELRCDPISGHTALYWYRQSLGQGLEFLIYFQGNSAPDKSGLPSDRFSAERTGGSVSTLTIQRTQQEDSAVYLCASSRPGSDEQFFGPGTRLTVL.

The rearrangement links TRBV5-1 to TRBJ1-1; 9 bases fit TRBD1. The CDR3 is made up of 16 amino acids. J lost 0 bases, V lost 4 bases, and 7 bases had no gene match. Germline V gene data show CDR1 as SGHRS and CDR2 as YFSETQ. The CDR3: CASSPTGGSMNTEAFF. CDR3 bases: TGCGCCAGCAGCCCCACAGGGGGCTCGATGAACACTGAAGCTTTCTTT.

The rearrangement links TRBV18 to TRBJ1-5, with TRBD1 as a possible D gene (5 bases). Germline V CDR1 and CDR2: KGHSH, LQKENI. This CDR3 is 14 amino acids long. Trimming pared 1 base from V and 5 bases from J, leaving 9 bases between. CDR3 amino acids: CASSPQGRDQPQHF. The DNA for the CDR3 is TGTGCCAGCTCACCACAGGGGAGAGATCAGCCCCAGCATTTT.